This entry lists 12 T cell receptor beta chains sequenced from one sample in a study of blood T cells in healthy people across ages. Using a J-beta primer mix together with a sample-barcoded 5' primer, a second PCR was run for roughly 7 to 11 cycles. TCRdb called the 5' RACE reads again in MiXCR, with one record for every CDR3 protein. The top ten hold about 3% of the sample, which has approximately 800,000 distinct CDR3 sequences, more than 25% seen once. The data also belong to a second study, concerning T cells of mothers and their children.

Sequenced input: blood. The receptors derive from a boy between 10 and 17 years old in good health.

The gene calls are TRBV12-3 or TRBV12-4 and TRBJ2-3; tentative D call: TRBD2 (6 bases). Trimming cost V 10 bases and J 4 bases, with 21 bases left between them. The CDR3 extends over 15 amino acids. The CDR3 region is CANSLRDGGADTQYF. CDR3 coding DNA: TGTGCCAACAGCCTGAGGGACGGAGGGGCAGATACGCAGTATTTT.

The chain carries TRBV21-1 and TRBJ1-6. TRBV21-1 constitutes a pseudogene. The CDR3 has 16 amino acids. The CDR3 protein is CASSKIPVHTNSPLHF. The CDR3 DNA reads as TGTGCCAGCAGCAAAATCCCAGTTCATACTAATTCACCCCTCCACTTT.

The J gene is TRBJ1-4, the V gene TRBV18; D possibly corresponds to TRBD1 (6 bases). Germline V CDR1 and CDR2: KGHSH, LQKENI. The CDR3 length is 16 residues. V shed 2 bases and J shed 0 bases, with 10 bases lying between them. CDR3 nucleotides: TGTGCCAGCTCACCATCAGGGGTTGCAACTAATGAAAAACTGTTTTTT. Translating it yields CASSPSGVATNEKLFF.

The rearrangement links TRBV2 to TRBJ1-2; D unresolved. The CDR3 is 13 residues long. CDR1 and CDR2 (germline): SNHLY, FYNNEI. Trimming pared 6 bases from V and 8 bases from J, leaving 16 bases between. The DNA for the CDR3 is TGTGCCAGCAGCGGGGAACGACTCAGGGGCTACACCTTC. It codes for CASSGERLRGYTF.

The chain links TRBV5-1 to TRBJ1-3; D gene unclear. The germline V and J ends were trimmed by 4 bases and 0 bases, with 14 bases remaining between them. The CDR3 is 16 residues long. CDR1 is SGHRS and CDR2 is YFSETQ in the germline V gene. CDR3 sequence (DNA): TGCGCCAGCAGCACGGCGATTTTAGACTCTGGAAACACCATATATTTT. Its protein product is CASSTAILDSGNTIYF.

The chain joins TRBV18 to TRBJ2-5, with TRBD2 matching 8 bases. J lost 6 bases, V lost 5 bases, and 5 bases had no gene match. Germline V gene data show CDR1 as KGHSH and CDR2 as LQKENI. The CDR3 extends over 13 amino acids. CDR3 sequence (DNA): TGTGCCAGCTCATTAGCGGGGACGAAGACCCAGTACTTC. Translation gives CASSLAGTKTQYF.

Concerning this clonotype: The germline gene is not matched at one end of the junction; a read error may be the cause. V gene TRBV4-1 combines with J gene TRBJ1-1, with D tentatively TRBD1 (5 bases). CDR3 length: 16 amino acids. In germline, CDR1 is MGHRA, CDR2 YSYEKL. As DNA, the CDR3 is TGCGCCAGCAGCCAAGGAGGGATGGGGATGGGGACTGAAGCTTTGTTT. It translates to CASSQGGMGMGTEALF.

The V call is TRBV5-1, the J call TRBJ1-2, with TRBD1 matching 8 bases. Trimming cost V 0 bases and J 2 bases; bases outside gene matches: 3. Germline CDR1 and CDR2: SGHRS and YFSETQ. The CDR3 runs 15 residues. The CDR3 loop reads CASSLVGQENYGYTF. For the CDR3, the DNA is TGCGCCAGCAGCTTGGTGGGACAGGAAAACTATGGCTACACCTTC.

This clonotype was observed a handful of times. The chain combines TRBV20-1 with TRBJ2-3; 8 bases are a match to TRBD2. After removal of 6 bases from V and 4 bases from J, the junction contained 12 bases not matched to a gene. This CDR3 contains 15 residues. Germline V gene data show CDR1 as DFQATT and CDR2 as SNEGSKA (reference sequence). The CDR3 loop is CSANRLGLAADTQYF. In nucleotides, the CDR3 is TGCAGTGCCAACCGCCTTGGACTAGCCGCAGATACGCAGTATTTT.

This clonotype was found a few times. In DNA, the CDR3 is TGTGCCAGCAGTTTGGAGACTAGCGGGGCCTCGAGCTCCTACAATGAGCAGTTCTTC. This sequence encodes CASSLETSGASSSYNEQFF. This chain connects TRBV12-3 or TRBV12-4 to TRBJ2-1; 11 bases fit TRBD2. This CDR3 contains 19 residues. Germline trimming cut 3 bases from V and 0 bases from J; bases unmatched to any gene: 10.

The CDR3: CASSQGGAGVSLETQYF. CDR3 sequence (DNA): TGCGCCAGCAGCCAAGGGGGGGCAGGGGTTTCTTTGGAGACCCAGTACTTC. V and J are TRBV4-1 and TRBJ2-5, with D possibly called TRBD1 or TRBD2 (6 bases each). CDR1 is MGHRA and CDR2 is YSYEKL in the germline V gene. V was trimmed by 1 base and J by 5 bases, leaving 20 bases between them. The CDR3 has 17 amino acids.

The V call is TRBV30, the J call TRBJ1-2; D perhaps matches TRBD1 (6 bases). V shed 6 bases and J shed 5 bases, with 10 bases lying between them. This CDR3 region has 11 residues. Germline CDR1 GTSNPN, CDR2 SVGIG (reference sequence). As DNA, the CDR3 is TGTGCCTGCCAGGGGAGATATGGCTACACCTTC. Translated: CACQGRYGYTF.